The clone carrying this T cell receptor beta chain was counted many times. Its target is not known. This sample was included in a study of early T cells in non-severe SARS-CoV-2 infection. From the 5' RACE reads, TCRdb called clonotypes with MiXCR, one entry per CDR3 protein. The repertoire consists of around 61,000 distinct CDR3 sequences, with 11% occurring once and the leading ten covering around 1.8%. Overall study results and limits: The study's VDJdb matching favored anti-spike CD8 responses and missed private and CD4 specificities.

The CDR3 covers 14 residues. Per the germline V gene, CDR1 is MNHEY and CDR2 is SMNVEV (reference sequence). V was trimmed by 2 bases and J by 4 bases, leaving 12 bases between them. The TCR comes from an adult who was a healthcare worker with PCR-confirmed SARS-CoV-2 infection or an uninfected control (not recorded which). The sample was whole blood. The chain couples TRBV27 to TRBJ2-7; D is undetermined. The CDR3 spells CASSLGPLLYEQYF. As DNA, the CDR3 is TGTGCCAGCAGTTTAGGGCCACTATTATACGAGCAGTACTTC.